The subject of this entry is one TCR beta chain. These data come from a study of blood T cell repertoires in COVID-19. Study-level background: Donors in the United States, Italy and Spain gave samples during acute or convalescent COVID-19. In each case, the material was cDNA or gDNA derived from T cells, B-cell-depleted T cells, or PBMCs.

Under the authors' procedure: Reference gene primer amplification yielded estimated nucleated cell counts. The data were produced by immunoSEQ multiplex PCR, yet TCRdb's version contains in-frame clones alone and is incomplete. The D gene and trimming were derived from the DNA, and the V and J assignments and clone size from that table. Of some 220,000 clones listed, 80% to 85% are singletons. Germline CDR1 is GTSNPN and CDR2 is SVGIG (reference sequence). This CDR3 comprises 14 residues. The junction had 11 bases not matched to a gene; V was cut back by 4 bases and J by 8 bases. This TCR came from a woman in her thirties who had recovered from COVID-19. V and J are TRBV30 and TRBJ2-1, with 7 bases lining up with TRBD2. Sequenced input: peripheral blood. CDR3 amino acids: CAWNLASGPHEQFF. CDR3 in DNA: TGTGCCTGGAACCTGGCTAGCGGACCTCATGAGCAGTTCTTC.